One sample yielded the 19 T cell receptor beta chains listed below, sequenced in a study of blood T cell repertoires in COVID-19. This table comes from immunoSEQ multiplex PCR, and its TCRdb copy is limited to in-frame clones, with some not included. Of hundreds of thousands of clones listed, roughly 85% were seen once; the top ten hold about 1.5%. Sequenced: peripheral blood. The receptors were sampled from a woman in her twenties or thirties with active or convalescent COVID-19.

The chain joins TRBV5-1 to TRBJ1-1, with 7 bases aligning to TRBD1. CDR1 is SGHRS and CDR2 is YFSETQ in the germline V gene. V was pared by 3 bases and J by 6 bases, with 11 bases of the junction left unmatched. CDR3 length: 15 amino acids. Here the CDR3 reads CASSSAGGISAEAFF. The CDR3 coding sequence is TGCGCCAGCAGCTCGGCAGGGGGTATATCCGCTGAAGCTTTCTTT.

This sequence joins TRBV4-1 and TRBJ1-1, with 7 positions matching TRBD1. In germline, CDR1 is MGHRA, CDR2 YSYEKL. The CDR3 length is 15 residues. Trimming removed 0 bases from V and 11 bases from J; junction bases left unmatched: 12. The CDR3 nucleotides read TGCGCCAGCAGCCAAGAGAGGGAACCCCGGGGACAGGCTTTCTTT. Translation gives CASSQEREPRGQAFF.

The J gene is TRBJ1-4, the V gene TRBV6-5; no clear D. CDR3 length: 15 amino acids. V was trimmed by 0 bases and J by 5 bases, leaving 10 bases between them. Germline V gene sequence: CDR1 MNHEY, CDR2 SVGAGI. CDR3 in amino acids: CASSYSTAANEKLFF. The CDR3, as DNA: TGTGCCAGCAGTTACTCAACGGCGGCGAATGAAAAACTGTTTTTT.

The CDR3 DNA is TGTGCCAGCAGTTTATCCAGGGTGGGCACTGAAGCTTTCTTT. Translated: CASSLSRVGTEAFF. The chain has TRBV27 and TRBJ1-1, with a tentative D call TRBD1 (5 bases). V was trimmed by 0 bases and J by 4 bases, leaving 9 bases between them. The CDR3 totals 14 residues. Germline CDR1 is MNHEY and CDR2 is SMNVEV (reference sequence).

The CDR3 sequence is CASSEVPGSLGYTF. In nucleotides, the CDR3 is TGTGCCAGCAGTGAAGTTCCCGGTAGTCTTGGCTACACCTTC. The chain recombines TRBV6-1 with TRBJ1-2; D is ambiguous. Germline CDR1 and CDR2: MNHNS and SASEGT. V was clipped by 1 base and J by 7 bases, with 13 bases between them. The CDR3 consists of 14 residues.

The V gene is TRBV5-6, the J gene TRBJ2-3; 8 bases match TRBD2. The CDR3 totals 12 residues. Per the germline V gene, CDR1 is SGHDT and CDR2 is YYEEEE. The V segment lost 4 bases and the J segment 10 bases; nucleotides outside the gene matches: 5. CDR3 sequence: CASSPRGGAQYF. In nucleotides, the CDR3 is TGTGCCAGCAGCCCCCGGGGGGGGGCGCAGTATTTT.

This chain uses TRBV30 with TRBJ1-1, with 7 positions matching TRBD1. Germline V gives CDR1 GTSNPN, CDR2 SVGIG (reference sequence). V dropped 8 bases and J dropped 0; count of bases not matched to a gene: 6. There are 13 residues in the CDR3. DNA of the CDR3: TGTGCCGGAGAGACAGGGTTGAACACTGAAGCTTTCTTT. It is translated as CAGETGLNTEAFF.

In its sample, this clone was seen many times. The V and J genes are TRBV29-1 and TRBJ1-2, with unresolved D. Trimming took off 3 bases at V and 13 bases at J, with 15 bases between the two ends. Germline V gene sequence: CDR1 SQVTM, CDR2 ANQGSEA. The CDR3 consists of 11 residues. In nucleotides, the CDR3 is TGCAGCGTTGAGTCGGGTTCCCGTTGCACCTTC. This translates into CSVESGSRCTF.

CDR3 in amino acids: CAISEGPSLGYEQYF. In nucleotides, the CDR3 is TGTGCCATCAGTGAAGGGCCTAGCCTGGGGTACGAGCAGTACTTC. The chain carries TRBV10-3 and TRBJ2-7; a possible D gene is TRBD2 (5 bases). The CDR3 length is 15 residues. CDR1 and CDR2 (germline): ENHRY, SYGVKD. Between the trimmed V and J ends, which lost 3 bases and 4 bases, there was a span of 16 bases.

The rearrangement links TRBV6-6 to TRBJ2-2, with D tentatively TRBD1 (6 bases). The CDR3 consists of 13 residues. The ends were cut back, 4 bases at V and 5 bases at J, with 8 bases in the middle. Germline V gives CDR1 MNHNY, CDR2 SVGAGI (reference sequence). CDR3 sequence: CASSSDRTGELFF. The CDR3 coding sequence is TGTGCCAGCAGTTCAGACAGGACCGGGGAGCTGTTTTTT.

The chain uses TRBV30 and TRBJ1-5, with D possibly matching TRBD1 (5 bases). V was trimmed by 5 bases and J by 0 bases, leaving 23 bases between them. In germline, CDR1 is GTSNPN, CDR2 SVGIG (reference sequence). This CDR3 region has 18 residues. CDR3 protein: CAWRPRDSDIYSNQPQHF. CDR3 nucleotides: TGTGCCTGGCGACCCAGGGATTCAGATATTTATAGCAATCAGCCCCAGCATTTT. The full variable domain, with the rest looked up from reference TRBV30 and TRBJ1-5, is SQTIHQWPATLVQPVGSPLSLECTVEGTSNPNLYWYRQAAGRGLQLLFYSVGIGQISSEVPQNLSASRPQDRQFILSSKKLLLSDSGFYLCAWRPRDSDIYSNQPQHFGDGTRLSIL.

In DNA, the CDR3 is TGCGCCAGCAGCTTGGATCTCAGGGAATACGAGCAGTACTTC. Its protein is CASSLDLREYEQYF. The chain recombines TRBV5-1 with TRBJ2-7; maybe TRBD1 (5 bases). Germline V gene lookup returns CDR1 SGHRS and CDR2 YFSETQ. Trimming pared 0 bases from V and 4 bases from J, leaving 11 bases between. The length of the CDR3 is 14 residues.

The CDR3 here is CASTEGTGGRDIQYF. For the CDR3, the DNA is TGTGCCAGCACCGAGGGGACAGGGGGGAGGGACATTCAGTACTTC. The chain employs TRBV2 and TRBJ2-4, with 11 bases aligning to TRBD1. The V segment lost 7 bases and the J segment 8 bases; nucleotides outside the gene matches: 10. Germline loops: CDR1 SNHLY, CDR2 FYNNEI. The CDR3 consists of 15 residues.

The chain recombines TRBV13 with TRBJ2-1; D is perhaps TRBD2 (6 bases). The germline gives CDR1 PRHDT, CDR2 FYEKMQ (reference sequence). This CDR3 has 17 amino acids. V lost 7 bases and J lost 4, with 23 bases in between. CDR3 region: CASTTGKVGGMYNEQFF. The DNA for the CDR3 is TGTGCCAGCACCACCGGGAAGGTGGGAGGCATGTACAATGAGCAGTTCTTC.

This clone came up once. CDR3 in amino acids: CASRGGGFATEAFF. The CDR3 nucleotides read TGTGCCAGCAGGGGAGGCGGGTTCGCCACTGAAGCTTTCTTT. The J gene is TRBJ1-1, the V gene TRBV25-1, with unresolved D. Germline-derived CDR1 and CDR2 are MGHDK and SYGVNS. With 6 bases removed from V and 4 bases from J, the gap between germline ends came to 15 bases. The CDR3 runs to 14 residues.

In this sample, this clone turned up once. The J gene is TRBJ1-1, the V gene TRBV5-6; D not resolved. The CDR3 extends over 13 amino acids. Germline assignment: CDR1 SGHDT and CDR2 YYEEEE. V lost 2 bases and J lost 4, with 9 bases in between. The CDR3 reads CASSLPAGTEAFF. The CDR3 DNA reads TGTGCCAGCAGCTTACCCGCGGGCACTGAAGCTTTCTTT.

CDR3 sequence: CASSLPSGAYEQYF. The DNA for the CDR3 is TGTGCCAGCTCACTACCTAGCGGGGCCTACGAGCAGTACTTC. The chain combines TRBV18 with TRBJ2-7, with TRBD2 identical over 9 bases. The J segment lost 2 bases and the V segment lost 4 bases, leaving 3 bases of the junction unmatched. The CDR3 spans 14 residues. CDR1 and CDR2 (germline): KGHSH, LQKENI.

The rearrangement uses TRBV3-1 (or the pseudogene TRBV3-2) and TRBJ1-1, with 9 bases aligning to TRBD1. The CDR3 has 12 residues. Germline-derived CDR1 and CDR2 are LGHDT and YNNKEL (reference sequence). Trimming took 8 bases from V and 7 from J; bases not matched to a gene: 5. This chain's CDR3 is CASHTGGGEAFF. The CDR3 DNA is TGTGCCAGCCACACAGGGGGCGGTGAAGCTTTCTTT.

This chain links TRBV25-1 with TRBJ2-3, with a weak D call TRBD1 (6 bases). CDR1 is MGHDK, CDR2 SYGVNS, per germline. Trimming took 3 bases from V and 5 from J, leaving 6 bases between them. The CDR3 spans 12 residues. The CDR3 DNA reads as TGTGCCAGCAGTGACAGGGGAGATACGCAGTATTTT. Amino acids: CASSDRGDTQYF.